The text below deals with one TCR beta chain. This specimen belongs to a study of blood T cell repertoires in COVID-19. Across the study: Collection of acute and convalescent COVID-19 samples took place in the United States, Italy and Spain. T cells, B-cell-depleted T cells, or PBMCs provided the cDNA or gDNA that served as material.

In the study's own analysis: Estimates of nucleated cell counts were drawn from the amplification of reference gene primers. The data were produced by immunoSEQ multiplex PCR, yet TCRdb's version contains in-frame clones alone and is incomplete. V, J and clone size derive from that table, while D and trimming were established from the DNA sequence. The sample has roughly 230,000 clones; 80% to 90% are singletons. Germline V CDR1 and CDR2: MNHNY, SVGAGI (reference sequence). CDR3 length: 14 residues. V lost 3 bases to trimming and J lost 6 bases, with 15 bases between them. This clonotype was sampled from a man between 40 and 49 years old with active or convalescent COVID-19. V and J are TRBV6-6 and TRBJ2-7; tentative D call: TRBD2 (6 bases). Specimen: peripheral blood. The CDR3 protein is CASSYHSGPVEQYF. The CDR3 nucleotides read TGTGCCAGCAGTTATCATAGCGGTCCTGTCGAGCAGTACTTC.